This T cell receptor beta chain was found in a study of T-cell reconstitution after alpha-beta-depleted transplantation in children. Trimming removed 3 bases at V and 4 bases at J, with 10 bases between. This CDR3 has 14 residues. Library preparation (for TCRbeta) was performed with unique molecular identifiers. TCRdb used MiXCR to reprocess the PCR reads, holding one entry per CDR3 protein. This table holds over 450,000 distinct CDR3 sequences, roughly a tenth found once. This clonotype was seen only a few times. This TCR was recovered from a child aged 2 to 15 with inherited bone marrow failure, due to receive a stem cell transplant. This chain joins TRBV12-3 or TRBV12-4 and TRBJ1-5; the D gene is possibly TRBD1 (5 bases). The source material was PBMCs, sampled before TCRalphabeta/CD19-depleted stem cell transplant. CDR3 bases: TGTGCCAGCAGTTTTGTGGCAGGGAATCAGCCCCAGCATTTT. Translating it yields CASSFVAGNQPQHF.